The 14 T cell receptor beta chains listed next were all sequenced from one sample in a study of cytomegalovirus exposure and HLA in healthy donors. Vbeta (60) and Jbeta (13) primers were used in the PCR. Profiling relied on immunoSEQ multiplex PCR, and the TCRdb table lists in-frame clones only, not all of them. The sample lists about 260,000 clones; approximately 85% were seen once. Specimen: PBMCs. The receptors were gathered from a woman in her forties in good health and CMV-seropositive.

The rearrangement uses TRBV18 and TRBJ1-3; D is uncertain. Trimming removed 3 bases from V and 2 bases from J, with 8 bases in between. The CDR3 spans 14 residues. The germline V gene has CDR1 KGHSH and CDR2 LQKENI. The CDR3 DNA follows: TGTGCCAGCTCACCTTACGTAGCTGGAAACACCATATATTTT. This sequence encodes CASSPYVAGNTIYF. The variable domain in full, with the rest retrieved from reference TRBV18 and TRBJ1-3, is NAGVMQNPRHLVRRRGQEARLRCSPMKGHSHVYWYRQLPEEGLKFMVYLQKENIIDESGMPKERFSAEFPKEGPSILRIQQVVRGDSAAYFCASSPYVAGNTIYFGEGSWLTVV.

The V and J genes are TRBV19 and TRBJ2-1; a possible D gene is TRBD1 (6 bases). There are 17 residues in the CDR3. Germline-derived CDR1 and CDR2 are LNHDA and SQIVND (reference sequence). Trimming cost V 8 bases and J 0 bases, with 20 bases left between them. The CDR3 reads CASQYSMTGISYNEQFF. CDR3 in DNA: TGTGCCAGTCAGTATTCGATGACAGGCATCTCCTACAATGAGCAGTTCTTC.

V usage is TRBV15 and J usage is TRBJ2-7; 7 nucleotides agree with TRBD1. V lost 6 bases, J lost 5 bases, and 4 bases stayed unmatched. Germline assignment: CDR1 LNHNV and CDR2 YYDKDF (reference sequence). The CDR3 contains 12 residues. The CDR3: CATRTGNDEQYF. The CDR3 region has the DNA TGTGCCACCAGGACAGGGAACGACGAGCAGTACTTC.

In this sample, this clone turned up a few times. V and J are TRBV7-9 and TRBJ2-7; 7 nucleotides agree with TRBD1. The trim removed 5 bases at V and 2 bases at J, leaving 6 bases unmatched. CDR3 length equals 14 residues. The germline CDR1 and CDR2 sequences are SEHNR and FQNEAQ (reference sequence). CDR3 amino acids: CASSARQGAYEQYF. CDR3 bases: TGTGCCAGCAGCGCCAGACAGGGAGCCTACGAGCAGTACTTC.

The chain recombines TRBV7-9 with TRBJ1-4; D ambiguous. With 5 bases removed from V and 2 bases from J, the gap between germline ends came to 18 bases. This CDR3 has 17 amino acids. CDR1 is SEHNR, CDR2 FQNEAQ, per germline (reference sequence). DNA of the CDR3: TGTGCCAGCAGCCCTCTCCCACAACTCGGGACTAATGAAAAACTGTTTTTT. Translation: CASSPLPQLGTNEKLFF.

The chain has TRBV9 and TRBJ2-3; D possibly corresponds to TRBD1 (5 bases). The V gene lost 3 bases and the J gene lost 4 bases, with 24 bases spanning the gap. The germline V gene encodes CDR1 SGDLS and CDR2 YYNGEE. This CDR3 comprises 18 residues. The CDR3 sequence is CASSAGVFVGLRADTQYF. Written as DNA, the CDR3 is TGTGCCAGCAGCGCCGGAGTGTTTGTGGGGCTAAGAGCAGATACGCAGTATTTT.

The chain uses TRBV13 and TRBJ1-3; D gene uncertain. Germline V lookup: CDR1 PRHDT, CDR2 FYEKMQ (reference sequence). Trimming removed 0 bases from V and 0 bases from J, with 6 bases in between. The CDR3 runs 15 residues. CDR3 nucleotides: TGTGCCAGCAGCTTAGGGGGCGCCTCTGGAAACACCATATATTTT. Translating it yields CASSLGGASGNTIYF.

CDR3 sequence: CASSRLGQGFKLDTEAFF. The CDR3 DNA is TGTGCCAGCAGTCGTCTGGGACAGGGTTTTAAGTTGGACACTGAAGCTTTCTTT. The V call is TRBV28, the J call TRBJ1-1; 9 bases fit TRBD1. J gave up 3 bases and V 5 bases, and 16 bases lay outside the gene matches. This CDR3 contains 18 residues. CDR1 and CDR2 from the germline V gene are MDHEN and SYDVKM.

The chain is built from TRBV6-5 and TRBJ2-7; perhaps TRBD1 as D (7 bases). Per germline, CDR1 MNHEY and CDR2 SVGAGI. This CDR3 is 15 amino acids long. Trimming shortened V by 0 bases and J by 3 bases, and 12 bases separated the two germline ends. The CDR3 sequence is CASSYSSQGGYEQYF. The CDR3 DNA sequence: TGTGCCAGCAGTTACTCGAGCCAGGGGGGCTACGAGCAGTACTTC.

The chain uses TRBV9 and TRBJ2-1; 8 nucleotides agree with TRBD2. The trim removed 4 bases at V and 6 bases at J, leaving 3 bases unmatched. Germline V gene sequence: CDR1 SGDLS, CDR2 YYNGEE. The CDR3 is 13 amino acids. The CDR3 is CASSFGTSNEQFF. CDR3 nucleotides: TGTGCCAGCAGCTTCGGGACTAGCAATGAGCAGTTCTTC.

V and J are TRBV11-3 and TRBJ2-7; D unresolved. CDR3 length: 15 residues. CDR1 and CDR2 from the germline V gene are SGHNT and YENEEA. The V end lost 5 bases, the J end lost 0 bases, and 14 bases lay between the germline ends. The CDR3 protein is CASSAALLGSYEQYF. CDR3 sequence (DNA): TGTGCCAGCAGCGCGGCACTACTGGGCTCCTACGAGCAGTACTTC.

This chain connects TRBV4-3 to TRBJ2-1; tentatively, D is TRBD2 (6 bases). The CDR3 has 14 amino acids. Germline assignment: CDR1 LGHNA and CDR2 YSLEER. Trimming removed 0 bases at V and 9 bases at J, with 12 bases between. Here the CDR3 DNA reads TGCGCCAGCAGCCAAGATAGCGGACGGGTTGAGCAGTTCTTC. This translates into CASSQDSGRVEQFF.

V usage is TRBV5-1 and J usage is TRBJ2-3; D possibly corresponds to TRBD1 (6 bases). This CDR3 comprises 17 residues. Germline CDR1 is SGHRS and CDR2 is YFSETQ. Trimming left V 1 base short and J 0 bases short, with 15 bases between. CDR3 protein: CASSLSTGQLSTDTQYF. For the CDR3, the DNA is TGCGCCAGCAGCTTGAGTACAGGGCAACTTAGCACAGATACGCAGTATTTT.

CDR3 loop: CASSQDRGLSNQPQHF. The CDR3 nucleotides read TGCGCCAGCAGCCAAGATCGGGGGTTGAGCAATCAGCCCCAGCATTTT. This sequence joins TRBV4-3 and TRBJ1-5; D possibly corresponds to TRBD1 (5 bases). The V gene lost 0 bases and the J gene lost 1 base, with 10 bases spanning the gap. From germline, CDR1 is LGHNA and CDR2 YSLEER. This CDR3 spans 16 amino acids.